The present T cell receptor beta chain was sequenced within a study of cytomegalovirus exposure and HLA in healthy donors. General study results and limits: When analyzed later, the rates of TCR association showed variation by HLA locus, with DRB1 the most and HLA-C the fewest.

Donors consisted of healthy bone marrow donors. The germline CDR1 and CDR2 sequences are LNHDA and SQIVND (reference sequence). V was pared by 1 base and J by 1 base, with 4 bases of the junction left unmatched. This CDR3 has 17 amino acids. As regards this clone: Its antigen is unknown.

Researchers ran the PCR with 60 Vbeta and 13 Jbeta primers. Libraries were prepared by immunoSEQ multiplex PCR; TCRdb keeps only in-frame clonotypes and omits some of them. This table has roughly 140,000 clones, approximately 72% appearing once. The sequenced sample consisted of PBMCs. This clonotype was obtained from a man aged 40-49 years in good health and CMV-seronegative. This chain uses TRBV19 with TRBJ2-1; 10 bases line up with TRBD2. The CDR3 protein is CASSIASGSWSYNEQFF. CDR3 sequence (DNA): TGTGCCAGTAGTATAGCTAGCGGGAGCTGGTCCTACAATGAGCAGTTCTTC.